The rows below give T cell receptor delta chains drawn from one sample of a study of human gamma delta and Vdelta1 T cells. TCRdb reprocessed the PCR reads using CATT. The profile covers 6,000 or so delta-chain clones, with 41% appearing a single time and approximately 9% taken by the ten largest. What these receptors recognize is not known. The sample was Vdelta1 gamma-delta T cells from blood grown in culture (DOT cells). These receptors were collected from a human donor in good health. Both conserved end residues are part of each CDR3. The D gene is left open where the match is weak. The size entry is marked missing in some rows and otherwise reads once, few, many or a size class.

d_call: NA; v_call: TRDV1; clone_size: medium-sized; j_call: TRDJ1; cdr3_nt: TGTGCTCTTGGGGAACAGGATCCCAACGCCGGTAAACTCATCTTT; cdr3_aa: CALGEQDPNAGKLIF
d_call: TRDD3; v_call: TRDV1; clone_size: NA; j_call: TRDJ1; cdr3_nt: TGTGCTCTTGGGACCCGACCAGCGGGGATACGGGCCGATAAACTCATCTTT; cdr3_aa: CALGTRPAGIRADKLIF
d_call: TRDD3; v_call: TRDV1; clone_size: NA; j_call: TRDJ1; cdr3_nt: TGTGCTCTTGGGGGCCGAGGGGTCCTACACCCTCTGGGGGATACCTCGTACACCGATAAACTCATCTTT; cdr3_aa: CALGGRGVLHPLGDTSYTDKLIF
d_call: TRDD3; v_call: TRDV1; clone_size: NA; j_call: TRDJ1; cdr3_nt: TGTGCTCTTGGCATCGGGCAAGTACTGGGGGATACTTTTTTCGATAAACTCATCTTT; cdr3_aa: CALGIGQVLGDTFFDKLIF
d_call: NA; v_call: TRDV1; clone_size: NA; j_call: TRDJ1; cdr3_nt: TGTGCTCTTGGGGGCCCGCTCGATAAACTCATCTTT; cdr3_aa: CALGGPLDKLIF
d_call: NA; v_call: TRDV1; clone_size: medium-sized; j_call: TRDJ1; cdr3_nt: TGTGCTCTTGGGGAACTGGAATCCGCCAAACTCATCTTT; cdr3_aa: CALGELESAKLIF
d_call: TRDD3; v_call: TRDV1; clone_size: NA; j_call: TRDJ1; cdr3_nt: TGTGCCCTGAAAGGTTCCTTCAGCGTACTGGGGGACGCCACCGATAAACTCATCTTT; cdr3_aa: CALKGSFSVLGDATDKLIF
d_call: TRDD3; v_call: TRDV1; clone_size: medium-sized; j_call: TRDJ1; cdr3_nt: TGTGCTCTTGGGGAAGGTTGGCCTTTGTCCTTTAGTGGGGGATACGCGAGACTCATCTTT; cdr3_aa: CALGEGWPLSFSGGYARLIF
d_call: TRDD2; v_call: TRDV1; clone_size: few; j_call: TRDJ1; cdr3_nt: TGTGCTCTTGGGGAACGAAGGCCTTCCTACACCTCTCGGGGATACACCGATAAACTCATCTTT; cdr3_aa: CALGERRPSYTSRGYTDKLIF
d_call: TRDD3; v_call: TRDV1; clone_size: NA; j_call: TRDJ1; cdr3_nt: TGTGCTCTTGGGGAATGGGCCCCTACTTCCTACCGATCACTGGGGGATACGCGGGCTTCGAACACCGATAAACTCATCTTT; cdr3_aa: CALGEWAPTSYRSLGDTRASNTDKLIF
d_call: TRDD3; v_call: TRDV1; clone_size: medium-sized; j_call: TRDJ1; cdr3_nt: TGTGCTCTTGGGGCCGATTCTACGGCCTGGGGGTTAAACGATAAACTCATCTTT; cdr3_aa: CALGADSTAWGLNDKLIF
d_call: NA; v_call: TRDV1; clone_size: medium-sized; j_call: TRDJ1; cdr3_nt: TGTGCTCTTGGGGAACTGAGGTCTCGAGTCCTACGTAAGGTTTACACCGATAAACTCATCTTT; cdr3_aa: CALGELRSRVLRKVYTDKLIF
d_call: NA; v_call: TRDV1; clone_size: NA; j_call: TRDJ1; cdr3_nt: TGTGCTCTTGGGGACCCCACCTTCCAACGTACGGGGGGAAATACCGATAAACTCATCTTT; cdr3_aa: CALGDPTFQRTGGNTDKLIF
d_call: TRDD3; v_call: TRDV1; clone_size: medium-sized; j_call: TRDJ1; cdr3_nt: TGTGCTCTTGGGGTTAACCCTTTCCTCACTGGGGGTCACACCGATAAACTCATCTTT; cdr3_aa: CALGVNPFLTGGHTDKLIF
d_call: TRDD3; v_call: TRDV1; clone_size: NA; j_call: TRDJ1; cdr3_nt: TGTGCTCTTGGGGAAACCCCCCCCTCCTACGACTGGGGGATGCCCGATAAACTCATCTTT; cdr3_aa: CALGETPPSYDWGMPDKLIF
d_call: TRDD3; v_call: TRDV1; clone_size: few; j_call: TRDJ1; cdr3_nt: TGTGCTCTTGGGGGCCTGATTTCCTACCCGGGGATACGATGGACCGATAAACTCATCTTT; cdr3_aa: CALGGLISYPGIRWTDKLIF
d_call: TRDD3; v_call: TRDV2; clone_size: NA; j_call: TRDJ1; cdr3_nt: TGTGCCTGTGACCCTTCCTTGGTCTTCCTCCTTACGGGCTGGGGGATACGCGACAACTTGCCCGATAAACTCATCTTT; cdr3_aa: CACDPSLVFLLTGWGIRDNLPDKLIF